Included here is one TCR beta chain sequence, with context. Its antigen is not identified. The data stem from a study of cytomegalovirus exposure and HLA in healthy donors. For the study at large: Counted in an early data release were some 81 million unique TCRs from HLA-typed donors. Genotyping of 400 or so donors showed that around 85% belonged to the Caucasian-associated ancestry cluster.

Primers for the PCR totalled 60 Vbeta and 13 Jbeta. Data came from immunoSEQ multiplex PCR; TCRdb stores just in-frame clones and leaves some out. Of 95,000 to 150,000 clones listed, about 60% are singletons. General study points: Among the sequence variants, a highly shared cluster was likely an artifact of sequencing. A later analysis associated around 17,000 TCR beta sequences with HLA alleles at a 0.05 false discovery rate.

The V and J ends lost 3 bases and 9 bases, in that order; junction bases with no gene match: 9. This CDR3 contains 15 residues. Germline-derived CDR1 and CDR2 are KGHSH and LQKENI. The receptor was isolated from a man between 40 and 49 years old in good health and CMV-seropositive. Sequences were obtained from PBMCs. This chain connects TRBV18 to TRBJ2-5, with 11 nucleotides matching TRBD2. The CDR3 protein is CASSPGLAGHQSQYF. CDR3 nucleotide sequence: TGTGCCAGCTCACCCGGACTAGCGGGCCATCAATCCCAGTACTTC.